The clone carrying this TCR beta chain was found a few times. Its specificity is not known. Sequencing was performed with immunoSEQ multiplex PCR; in TCRdb, only in-frame clones are kept and a portion is missing. Of tens of thousands of clones listed, 85% are singletons. This specimen belongs to a study of OX40 agonist ivuxolimab in advanced cancers. Overall study: Enrolled patients in dose escalation had cancers that were hepatocellular carcinoma, melanoma, renal cell or head and neck cancer.

Study-wide findings and caveats: CD8+ T cells averaged more expanded clones than CD4+. Normalized T-cell clonal expansion was also low in a subset of nonresponders.

Germline CDR1 and CDR2: KGHSH and LQKENI. This CDR3 is 16 amino acids long. V shed 1 base and J shed 0 bases, with 9 bases lying between them. Material: CD4+ or CD8+ T cells sorted from blood, obtained in a trial of the OX40 agonist ivuxolimab. The TCR was taken from an adult with an advanced solid tumor such as melanoma, head and neck, liver or kidney cancer. The rearrangement links TRBV18 to TRBJ2-2; weak D call: TRBD1 (6 bases). The CDR3 DNA is TGTGCCAGCTCACCACGGACAGATTCGAACACCGGGGAGCTGTTTTTT. Translation: CASSPRTDSNTGELFF. The full variable domain, rest sourced from reference TRBV18 and TRBJ2-2, is NAGVMQNPRHLVRRRGQEARLRCSPMKGHSHVYWYRQLPEEGLKFMVYLQKENIIDESGMPKERFSAEFPKEGPSILRIQQVVRGDSAAYFCASSPRTDSNTGELFFGEGSRLTVL.